This TCR beta chain was recorded in a study of CD8 T cells in Susac syndrome. V was clipped by 1 base and J by 5 bases, with 18 bases between them. This CDR3 has 16 amino acids. Germline-derived CDR1 and CDR2 are LNHNV and YYDKDF (reference sequence). Random hexamers served to reverse transcribe roughly 0.45 to 1 ug RNA. Multiplex immunoSEQ PCR targeted 54 Vbeta and 13 Jbeta TCR beta segments. TCRdb processed the immunoSEQ multiplex PCR reads anew with MiXCR; each CDR3 protein has one entry. The sample holds 110,000 or so distinct CDR3 sequences, around 90% seen once. Controls were healthy donors (matched for age and sex).

The J gene is TRBJ2-7, the V gene TRBV15, with D uncertain. The receptor's source is a human donor in good health. The sequenced sample was CD4+ T cells from PBMCs. CDR3 protein: CATSRAIGSLSHEQYF. The CDR3 nucleotides are TGTGCCACCAGCAGAGCAATCGGGTCTCTAAGCCACGAGCAGTACTTC.